This T cell receptor beta chain was profiled in a study of T-cell memory formation after mild COVID-19. Study conclusions and caveats: CD4+ contracting clones were mainly CM and EM; CD8+ ones, EMRA.

TCRdb re-called the 5' RACE reads through MiXCR, storing one row per CDR3 protein. The sample holds around 400,000 distinct CDR3 sequences, approximately 24% seen once. The sample holds a few counts of this clonotype. The antigen remains undetermined. The CDR3 runs 12 residues. V lost 6 bases and J 10 bases, leaving 13 bases between the germline ends. V gene TRBV12-3 or TRBV12-4 combines with J gene TRBJ2-1; D not resolved. This TCR derives from an adult woman who had mild COVID-19 (a few samples of this study predate the infection). Cell type and time point are not known. The sequencing sample was made of PBMCs or a T cell subset sorted from them (not recorded which). The CDR3 nucleotides read TGTGCCAGCAGCGAATACAGTGGGGAGCAGTTCTTC. Its protein product is CASSEYSGEQFF.